This entry concerns a single T cell receptor (beta chain). This specimen comes from a study of blood T cells in healthy people across ages. Together with a sample-barcoded 5' primer, a J-beta primer mix was included in a second PCR lasting about 7 to 11 cycles. TCRdb recomputed calls from the 5' RACE reads with MiXCR, one row per CDR3 protein. The sample has 730,000 or so distinct CDR3 sequences, 43% seen once; the top ten hold 20% to 25%. Germline CDR1 reads MNHNS; CDR2 reads SASEGT. V shed 6 bases and J shed 3 bases, with 12 bases lying between them. CDR3 length: 15 residues. The study recruited healthy Caucasian donors from Russia who were aged about 6 to 100.

The receptor comes from a woman in her sixties in good health. Material: blood. The chain links TRBV6-1 to TRBJ1-6; D unclear. The CDR3 here is CASRGGVYYNSPLHF. CDR3 in DNA: TGTGCCAGCAGGGGTGGGGTCTACTATAATTCACCCCTCCACTTT.